The 12 T cell receptor beta chains presented below share a single source sample, sequenced in a study of T cells in Graves' hyperthyroidism and ophthalmopathy. Researchers took RNA transcripts and amplified the TCR beta CDR3 regions from them. Using the HTBI primer set, a first-round RT-PCR was run on the TCR CDR3. TCRdb used MiXCR to reprocess the multiplex PCR reads, holding one entry per CDR3 protein. The sample lists hundreds of thousands of distinct CDR3 sequences; approximately 15% were seen once. The specimen sequenced was blood. These receptors came from a woman aged 40 to 50 with Graves' ophthalmopathy.

This clonotype was detected ten times or more. The rearrangement links TRBV2 to TRBJ2-4, with D uncertain. Germline V gene sequence: CDR1 SNHLY, CDR2 FYNNEI. CDR3 length equals 14 residues. Trimming took off 4 bases at V and 0 bases at J, with 7 bases between the two ends. CDR3 nucleotide sequence: TGTGCCAGCAGTGGACGGATAGCCAAAAACATTCAGTACTTC. This gives the protein CASSGRIAKNIQYF.

This clonotype was detected ten times or more. The rearrangement links TRBV11-1 to TRBJ1-3; possibly TRBD1 for D (5 bases). V was pared by 11 bases and J by 0 bases, with 17 bases between. This CDR3 is 15 amino acids long. CDR1 and CDR2 from the germline V gene are SGHAT and FQDESV (reference sequence). The CDR3 bases are TGTGCCTACCACACCCGGGACGGCTCTGGAAACACCATATATTTT. Protein: CAYHTRDGSGNTIYF. The variable domain in full, completed from reference TRBV11-1 and TRBJ1-3, reads EAEVAQSPRYKITEKSQAVAFWCDPISGHATLYWYRQILGQGPELLVQFQDESVVDDSQLPKDRFSAERLKGVDSTLKIQPAELGDSAMYLCAYHTRDGSGNTIYFGEGSWLTVV.

The chain carries TRBV2 and TRBJ1-1; 8 nucleotides match TRBD1. The CDR3 length is 13 residues. V was clipped by 9 bases and J by 11 bases; unmatched bases: 14. The germline V gene encodes CDR1 SNHLY and CDR2 FYNNEI. Written as DNA, the CDR3 is TGTGCCAGACGTGAGGGCAGGGGGCTGGCGGCTTTCTTT. Translation gives CARREGRGLAAFF.

In its sample, this clonotype was seen many times. The rearrangement joins TRBV7-2 to TRBJ2-5, with 9 bases identical to TRBD2. Germline loops: CDR1 SGHTA, CDR2 FQGNSA. J was trimmed by 5 bases and V by 6 bases; bases with no gene match: 7. The CDR3 is made up of 14 amino acids. In DNA form, the CDR3 reads TGTGCCAGCAGACGCGGGAGGGCCGATGAGACCCAGTACTTC. Amino acids: CASRRGRADETQYF.

This clonotype was found many times. The rearrangement links TRBV5-1 to TRBJ1-1, with 7 bases lining up with TRBD1. CDR3 length: 16 amino acids. Germline V gene data show CDR1 as SGHRS and CDR2 as YFSETQ. V gave up 3 bases and J gave up 0 bases; unmatched junction bases: 8. The DNA for the CDR3 is TGCGCCAGCAGCTGGGCGACGGGACAGTTGAACACTGAAGCTTTCTTT. Translation gives CASSWATGQLNTEAFF.

This clonotype was picked up many times. The gene calls are TRBV11-2 and TRBJ1-1; tentative D call: TRBD1 (5 bases). The germline gives CDR1 SGHAT, CDR2 FQNNGV. This CDR3 is 15 amino acids long. Trimming cost V 10 bases and J 2 bases, with 20 bases left between them. In nucleotides, the CDR3 is TGTGCCACCCGGGGGGGTTTGAGGGGTAACACTGAAGCTTTCTTT. This sequence encodes CATRGGLRGNTEAFF. Filled out from reference TRBV11-2 and TRBJ1-1, the complete variable domain reads EAGVAQSPRYKIIEKRQSVAFWCNPISGHATLYWYQQILGQGPKLLIQFQNNGVVDDSQLPKDRFSAERLKGVDSTLKIQPAKLEDSAVYLCATRGGLRGNTEAFFGQGTRLTVV.

This clonotype was observed many times. The chain couples TRBV5-1 to TRBJ1-1, with D hard to call. Germline loops: CDR1 SGHRS, CDR2 YFSETQ. The ends were cut back, 2 bases at V and 8 bases at J, with 13 bases in the middle. The CDR3 sequence is 13 residues long. CDR3 DNA: TGCGCCAGCAGCTTCGGGTTCAACAGCGAAGCTTTCTTT. This gives the protein CASSFGFNSEAFF. Filled out from reference TRBV5-1 and TRBJ1-1, the complete variable domain reads KAGVTQTPRYLIKTRGQQVTLSCSPISGHRSVSWYQQTPGQGLQFLFEYFSETQRNKGNFPGRFSGRQFSNSRSEMNVSTLELGDSALYLCASSFGFNSEAFFGQGTRLTVV.

This clonotype has only one observation. DNA of the CDR3: TGCAGTGCCGGGATAGGGGGATTTGTGGACACTGAAGCTTTCTTT. This codes for CSAGIGGFVDTEAFF. The J gene is TRBJ1-1, the V gene TRBV20-1; D is perhaps TRBD1 (6 bases). CDR1 and CDR2 from the germline V gene are DFQATT and SNEGSKA (reference sequence). The ends were cut back, 6 bases at V and 3 bases at J, with 20 bases in the middle. This CDR3 comprises 15 residues.

This clonotype was counted only a few times. The rearrangement links TRBV11-2 to TRBJ2-5, with TRBD1 identical over 8 bases. This CDR3 has 16 amino acids. After removal of 3 bases from V and 2 bases from J, the junction contained 8 bases not matched to a gene. Germline V gene sequence: CDR1 SGHAT, CDR2 FQNNGV. The CDR3 bases are TGTGCCAGCAGCTTTCAACCGGGACAGGTACAAGAGACCCAGTACTTC. It is translated as CASSFQPGQVQETQYF.

This clonotype has more than one count but fewer than ten. The V gene is TRBV27, the J gene TRBJ2-7, with a possible D match to TRBD1 (5 bases). V was shortened by 6 bases and J by 2 bases, with 23 bases between the two germline ends. CDR1 is MNHEY, CDR2 SMNVEV, per germline (reference sequence). The length of the CDR3 is 17 residues. CDR3 in amino acids: CASSQDLGQGTPYEQYF. In DNA, the CDR3 is TGTGCCAGCAGCCAAGATCTGGGCCAGGGAACGCCCTACGAGCAGTACTTC.

The table lists this clonotype with a few counts. The junction does not match germline at one end; this may be a read error. J is TRBJ2-7 and V is TRBV11-2; TRBD1 matches at 8 bases. Germline-derived CDR1 and CDR2 are SGHAT and FQNNGV. This CDR3 region has 15 residues. The CDR3 DNA is TGTGCCAGCAGCTACCTCAGACAGGGGTCCTACGGGCAGTACTTC. The encoded protein is CASSYLRQGSYGQYF.

This clonotype was found many times. This chain joins TRBV28 and TRBJ1-2; D possibly corresponds to TRBD1 (5 bases). CDR3 length: 14 residues. V dropped 8 bases and J dropped 3 bases, with 16 bases sitting between them. Looked up from germline, CDR1 is MDHEN and CDR2 is SYDVKM. CDR3 in amino acids: CASGGRSSYYGYTF. CDR3 DNA sequence: TGTGCCAGCGGGGGGAGGAGTTCTTACTATGGCTACACCTTC.